This TCR beta chain was identified during a study of T cells expressing NK-cell markers. Study results and limitations: Six or seven donors had dominant NKG2C+ clonotypes that comprised about 1.0-8% of their CD8+ T cells. In a handful of donors, dominant clonotypes made up about 28.3-65% of CD3+CD56-NKG2C+ cells.

TCR beta libraries carry UMIs added by 5'RACE template switching. TCRdb re-called the 5' RACE reads and catalogs CDR3 proteins one per entry, DNA excluded. The sample table sets out 150,000 or so distinct CDR3 sequences. For this clonotype: Its antigen is unidentified.

There are 15 residues in the CDR3. Germline V lookup: CDR1 DFQATT, CDR2 SNEGSKA (reference sequence). Source material: blood T cells: a sorted CD56 or NKG2C T cell subset, CD4+ or CD8+ T cells, or bulk PBMC T cells (not recorded which). This receptor was obtained from a woman between 50 and 59 years old in good health. This sequence joins TRBV20-1 and TRBJ2-3; with no DNA, the TCRdb D assignment of TRBD1 cannot be verified. The chain's CDR3 is CSARGGPPLMDTQYF.